The text below deals with one TCR beta chain. The target antigen is unknown. The data were obtained in a study of cytomegalovirus exposure and HLA in healthy donors. General study points: A few CMV-associated chains were confirmed in vitro to be specific for CMV antigens. Among TCR beta chains, those listed as cytomegalovirus-associated numbered 164. An ancestry cluster, one associated with Asian ancestry, reportedly showed fewer N-insertions than the approximately 700-donor mean in a later analysis.

PCR amplification relied on 60 Vbeta primers (plus 13 Jbeta primers). The table came from immunoSEQ multiplex PCR; TCRdb's copy has only in-frame clones and leaves some out. The sample yields over 150,000 clones, 73% seen once. Sampled while nominally healthy, donors likely had unrecorded immune exposures. The sequence came from a woman aged 18-35 years in good health and CMV-seropositive. Material for sequencing was PBMCs.

The CDR3 sequence is CASSLSRGGISGNTIYF. The CDR3 bases are TGTGCCAGCAGTTTATCGCGGGGGGGAATCTCTGGAAACACCATATATTTT. This chain links TRBV27 with TRBJ1-3; TRBD1 might be the D (5 bases). Germline V gene lookup returns CDR1 MNHEY and CDR2 SMNVEV (reference sequence). V was shortened by 0 bases and J by 0 bases, with 12 bases between the two germline ends. The CDR3 is 17 amino acids.